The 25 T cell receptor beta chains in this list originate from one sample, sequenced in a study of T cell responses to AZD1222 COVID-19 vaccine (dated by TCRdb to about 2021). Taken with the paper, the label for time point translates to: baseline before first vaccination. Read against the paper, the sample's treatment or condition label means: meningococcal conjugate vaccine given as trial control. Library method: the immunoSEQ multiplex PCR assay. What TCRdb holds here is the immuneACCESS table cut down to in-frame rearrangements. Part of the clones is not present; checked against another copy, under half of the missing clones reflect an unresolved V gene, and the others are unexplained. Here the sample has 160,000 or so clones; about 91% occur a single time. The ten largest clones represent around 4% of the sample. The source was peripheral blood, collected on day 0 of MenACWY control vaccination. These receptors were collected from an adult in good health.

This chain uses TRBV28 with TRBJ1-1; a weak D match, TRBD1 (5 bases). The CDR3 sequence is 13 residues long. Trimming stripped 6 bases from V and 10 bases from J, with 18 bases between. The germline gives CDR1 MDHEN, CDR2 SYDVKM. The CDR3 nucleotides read TGTGCCAGCAGCACTCTCCCCGGGGCGCGAGCTTTCTTT. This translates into CASSTLPGARAFF.

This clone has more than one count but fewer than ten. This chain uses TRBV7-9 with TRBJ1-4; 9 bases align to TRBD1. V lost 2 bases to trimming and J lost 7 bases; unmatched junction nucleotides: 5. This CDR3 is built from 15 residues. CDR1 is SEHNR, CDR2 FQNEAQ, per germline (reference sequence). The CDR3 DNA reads TGTGCCAGCAGCTTACAACAGGGGGCTGGTGAAAAACTGTTTTTT. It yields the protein CASSLQQGAGEKLFF.

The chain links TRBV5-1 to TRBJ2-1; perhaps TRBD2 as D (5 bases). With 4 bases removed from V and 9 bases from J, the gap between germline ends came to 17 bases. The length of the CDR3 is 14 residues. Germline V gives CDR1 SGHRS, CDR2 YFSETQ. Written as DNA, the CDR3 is TGCGCCAGCAGCCCCCTGAGGGCGGCGAGTGAGCAGTTCTTC. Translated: CASSPLRAASEQFF.

CDR3 DNA: TGCAGCGTGGCAGGGACTAGCTCCTCTAGCACAGATACGCAGTATTTT. Translating it yields CSVAGTSSSSTDTQYF. The V and J genes are TRBV29-1 and TRBJ2-3; 9 bases agree with TRBD2. Germline loops: CDR1 SQVTM, CDR2 ANQGSEA. The CDR3 consists of 16 residues. V was clipped by 6 bases and J by 0 bases; unmatched bases: 10.

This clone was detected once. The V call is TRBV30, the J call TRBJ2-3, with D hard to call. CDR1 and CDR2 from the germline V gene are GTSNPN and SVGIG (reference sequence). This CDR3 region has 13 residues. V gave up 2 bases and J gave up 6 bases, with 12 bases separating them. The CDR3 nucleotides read TGTGCCTGGAGTAATTCGGCACGGGATACGCAGTATTTT. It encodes CAWSNSARDTQYF.

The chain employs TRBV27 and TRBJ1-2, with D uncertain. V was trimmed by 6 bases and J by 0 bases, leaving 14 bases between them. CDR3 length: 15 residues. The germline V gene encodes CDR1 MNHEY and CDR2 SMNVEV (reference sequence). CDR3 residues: CASSLGRSPNYGYTF. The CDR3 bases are TGTGCCAGCAGCCTCGGACGGTCACCTAACTATGGCTACACCTTC.

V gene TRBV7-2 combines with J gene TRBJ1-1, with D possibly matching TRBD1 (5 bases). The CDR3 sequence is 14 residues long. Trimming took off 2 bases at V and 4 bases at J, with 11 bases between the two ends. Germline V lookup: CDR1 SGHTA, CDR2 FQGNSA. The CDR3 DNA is TGTGCCAGCAGCTTAAGGGGTCGTGGCACTGAAGCTTTCTTT. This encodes CASSLRGRGTEAFF.

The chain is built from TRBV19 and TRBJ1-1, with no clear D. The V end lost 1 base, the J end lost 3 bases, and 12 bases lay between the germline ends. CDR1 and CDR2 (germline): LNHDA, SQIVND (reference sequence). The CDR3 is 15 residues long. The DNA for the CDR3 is TGTGCCAGTAGTATAGCCCGGGTAGGGCACACTGAAGCTTTCTTT. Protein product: CASSIARVGHTEAFF.

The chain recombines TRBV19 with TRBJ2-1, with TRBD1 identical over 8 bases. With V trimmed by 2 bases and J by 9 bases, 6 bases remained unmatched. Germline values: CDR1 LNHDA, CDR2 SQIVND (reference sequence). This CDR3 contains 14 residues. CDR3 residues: CASSIPDRAGEQFF. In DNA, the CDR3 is TGTGCCAGTAGTATACCGGACAGGGCGGGTGAGCAGTTCTTC. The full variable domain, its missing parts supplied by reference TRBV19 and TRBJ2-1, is DGGITQSPKYLFRKEGQNVTLSCEQNLNHDAMYWYRQDPGQGLRLIYYSQIVNDFQKGDIAEGYSVSREKKESFPLTVTSAQKNPTAFYLCASSIPDRAGEQFFGPGTRLTVL.

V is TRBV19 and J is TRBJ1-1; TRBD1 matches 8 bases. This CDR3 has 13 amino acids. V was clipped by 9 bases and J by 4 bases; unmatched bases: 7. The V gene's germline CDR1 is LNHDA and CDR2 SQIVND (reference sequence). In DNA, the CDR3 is TGTGCCAGCAGGACAGGGAGGGTCACTGAAGCTTTCTTT. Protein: CASRTGRVTEAFF.

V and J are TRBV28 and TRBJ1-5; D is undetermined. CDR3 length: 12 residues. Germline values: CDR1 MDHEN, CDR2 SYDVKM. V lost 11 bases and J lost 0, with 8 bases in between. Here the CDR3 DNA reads TGTGCCGTTCACGATAGCAATCAGCCCCAGCATTTT. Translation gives CAVHDSNQPQHF.

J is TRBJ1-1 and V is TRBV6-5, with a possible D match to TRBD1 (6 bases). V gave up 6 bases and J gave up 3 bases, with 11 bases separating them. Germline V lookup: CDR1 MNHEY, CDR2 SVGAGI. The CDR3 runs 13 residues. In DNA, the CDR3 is TGTGCCAGCAGACCGGACAGATACACTGAAGCTTTCTTT. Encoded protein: CASRPDRYTEAFF.

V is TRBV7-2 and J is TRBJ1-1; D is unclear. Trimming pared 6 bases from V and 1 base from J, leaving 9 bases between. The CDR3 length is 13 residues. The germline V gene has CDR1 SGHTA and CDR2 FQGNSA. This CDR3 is CASRSQRNTEAFF. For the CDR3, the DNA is TGTGCCAGCAGATCACAGCGGAACACTGAAGCTTTCTTT.

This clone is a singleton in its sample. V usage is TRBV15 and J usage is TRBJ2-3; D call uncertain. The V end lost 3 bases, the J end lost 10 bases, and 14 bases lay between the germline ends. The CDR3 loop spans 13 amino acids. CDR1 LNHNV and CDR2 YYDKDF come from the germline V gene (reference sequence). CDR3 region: CATSSATLRAQYF. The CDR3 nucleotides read TGTGCCACCAGCAGTGCCACCCTGAGAGCGCAGTATTTT.

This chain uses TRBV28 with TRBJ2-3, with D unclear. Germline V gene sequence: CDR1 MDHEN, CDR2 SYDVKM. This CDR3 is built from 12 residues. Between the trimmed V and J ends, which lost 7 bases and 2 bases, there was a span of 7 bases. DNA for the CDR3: TGTGCCAGCAAGGCGGTCACAGATACGCAGTATTTT. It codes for CASKAVTDTQYF.

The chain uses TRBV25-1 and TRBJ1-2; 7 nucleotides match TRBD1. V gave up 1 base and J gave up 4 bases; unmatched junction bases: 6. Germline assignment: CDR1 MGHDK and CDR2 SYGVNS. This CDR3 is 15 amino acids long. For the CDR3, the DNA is TGTGCCAGCAGTGAATTAGACAGGGCCTTCTATGGCTACACCTTC. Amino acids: CASSELDRAFYGYTF.

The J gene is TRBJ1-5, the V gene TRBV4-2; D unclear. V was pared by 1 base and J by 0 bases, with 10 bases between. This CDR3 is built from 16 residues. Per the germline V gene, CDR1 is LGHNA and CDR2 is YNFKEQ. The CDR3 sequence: CASSQVSGPSNQPQHF. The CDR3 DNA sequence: TGTGCCAGCAGCCAAGTATCGGGCCCTAGCAATCAGCCCCAGCATTTT.

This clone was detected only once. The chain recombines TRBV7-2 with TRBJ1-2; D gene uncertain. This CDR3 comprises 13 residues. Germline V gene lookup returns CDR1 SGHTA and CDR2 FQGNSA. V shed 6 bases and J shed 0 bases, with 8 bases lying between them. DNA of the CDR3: TGTGCCAGCAGTCTTCGGGCTAACTATGGCTACACCTTC. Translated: CASSLRANYGYTF.

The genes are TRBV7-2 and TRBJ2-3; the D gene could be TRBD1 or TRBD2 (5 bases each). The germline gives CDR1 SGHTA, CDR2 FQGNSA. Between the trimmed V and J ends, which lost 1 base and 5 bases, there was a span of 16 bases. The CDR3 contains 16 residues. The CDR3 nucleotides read TGTGCCAGCAGCTTAGATGCAGGGCCTGGAGGAGATACGCAGTATTTT. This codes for CASSLDAGPGGDTQYF.

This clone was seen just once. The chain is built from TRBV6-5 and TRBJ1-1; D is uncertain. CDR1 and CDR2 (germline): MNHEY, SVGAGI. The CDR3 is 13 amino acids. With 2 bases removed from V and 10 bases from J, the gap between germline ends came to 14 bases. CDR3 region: CASSYGRGQVAFF. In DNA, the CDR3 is TGTGCCAGCAGTTACGGTAGAGGGCAGGTAGCTTTCTTT.

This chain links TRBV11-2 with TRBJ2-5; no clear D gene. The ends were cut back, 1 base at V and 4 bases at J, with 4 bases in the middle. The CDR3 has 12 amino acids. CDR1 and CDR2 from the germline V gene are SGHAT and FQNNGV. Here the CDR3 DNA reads TGTGCCAGCAGCTTAGCTCCAGAGACCCAGTACTTC. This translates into CASSLAPETQYF.

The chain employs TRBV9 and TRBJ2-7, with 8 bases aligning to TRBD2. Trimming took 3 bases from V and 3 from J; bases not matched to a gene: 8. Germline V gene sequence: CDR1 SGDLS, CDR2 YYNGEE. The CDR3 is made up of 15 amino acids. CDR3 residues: CASSARVAGNYEQYF. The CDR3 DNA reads TGTGCCAGCAGCGCTAGGGTAGCGGGGAACTACGAGCAGTACTTC.

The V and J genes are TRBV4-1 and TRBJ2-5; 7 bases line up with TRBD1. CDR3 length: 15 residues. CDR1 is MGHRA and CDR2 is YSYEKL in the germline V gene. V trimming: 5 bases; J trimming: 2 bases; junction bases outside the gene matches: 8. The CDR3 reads CASSYADREQETQYF. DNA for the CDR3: TGCGCCAGCAGCTATGCTGACAGGGAGCAAGAGACCCAGTACTTC.

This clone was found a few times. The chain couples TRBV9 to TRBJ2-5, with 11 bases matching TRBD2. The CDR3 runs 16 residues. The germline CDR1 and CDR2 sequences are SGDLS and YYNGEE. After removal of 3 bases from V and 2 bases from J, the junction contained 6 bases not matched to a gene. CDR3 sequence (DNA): TGTGCCAGCAGCGCGTTGGGACTAGCGGAACAAGAGACCCAGTACTTC. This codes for CASSALGLAEQETQYF.

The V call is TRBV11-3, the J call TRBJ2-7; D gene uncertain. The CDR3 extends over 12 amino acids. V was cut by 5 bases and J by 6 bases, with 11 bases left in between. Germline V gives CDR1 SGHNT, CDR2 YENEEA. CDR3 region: CASSLLEGEQYF. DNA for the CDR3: TGTGCCAGCAGCCTATTAGAAGGCGAGCAGTACTTC.